Shown below are 23 T cell receptor beta chains from a single sample sequenced in a study of blood T cells in healthy people across ages. Through a sample-barcoded 5' primer and a J-beta primer mix, a second PCR was run for about 7 to 12 cycles. TCRdb ran MiXCR on the 5' RACE reads and lists one entry per CDR3 protein. The top ten hold approximately 19% of the sample, which has around 800,000 distinct CDR3 sequences, 44% seen once. The sequencing sample was made of blood. The receptors originated from a man aged 55-75 years in good health.

This clonotype has only a few counts. The chain couples TRBV20-1 to TRBJ2-7, with 7 bases matching TRBD1. The CDR3 spans 13 residues. The germline V gene has CDR1 DFQATT and CDR2 SNEGSKA (reference sequence). The V and J ends lost 2 bases and 6 bases, in that order; junction bases with no gene match: 7. CDR3 sequence (DNA): TGCAGTGCTAGACTACAGGGGTCAGTCGAGCAGTACTTC. Its protein is CSARLQGSVEQYF.

This clonotype has a count of ten or more. This chain joins TRBV28 and TRBJ2-7, with unresolved D. Per germline, CDR1 MDHEN and CDR2 SYDVKM. CDR3 length equals 11 residues. V was cut by 5 bases and J by 3 bases, with 5 bases left in between. This chain's CDR3 is CASSPDYEQYF. The CDR3 bases are TGTGCCAGCAGTCCAGACTACGAGCAGTACTTC.

The V gene is TRBV7-3, the J gene TRBJ2-3; TRBD2 agrees at 7 bases. Unmatched junction bases numbered 12, after V lost 5 bases and J lost 4 bases. The CDR3 runs 16 residues. The V gene's germline CDR1 is SGHTA and CDR2 FQGTGA. This CDR3 is CASSPSSRETSDTQYF. The CDR3 coding sequence is TGTGCCAGCAGCCCTTCTTCGCGGGAGACCTCAGATACGCAGTATTTT. The whole variable domain, filled in from reference TRBV7-3 and TRBJ2-3, reads GAGVSQTPSNKVTEKGKYVELRCDPISGHTALYWYRQSLGQGPEFLIYFQGTGAADDSGLPNDRFFAVRPEGSVSTLKIQRTERGDSAVYLCASSPSSRETSDTQYFGPGTRLTVL.

This clonotype was seen a handful of times. The V call is TRBV20-1, the J call TRBJ1-1; no clear D gene. Germline V gene sequence: CDR1 DFQATT, CDR2 SNEGSKA (reference sequence). The CDR3 covers 14 residues. V gave up 3 bases and J gave up 1 base, with 12 bases separating them. The CDR3 DNA reads as TGCAGTGCTAGGGGCAGTGGACGGAACACTGAAGCTTTCTTT. Amino acids: CSARGSGRNTEAFF.

J is TRBJ2-5 and V is TRBV5-6; 11 bases line up with TRBD2. Germline CDR1 is SGHDT and CDR2 is YYEEEE. This CDR3 comprises 16 residues. Germline trimming cut 0 bases from V and 5 bases from J; bases unmatched to any gene: 6. Written as DNA, the CDR3 is TGTGCCAGCAGCTTGGTCCTAGCGGGGGGCTGGGAGACCCAGTACTTC. It translates to CASSLVLAGGWETQYF.

This clonotype was seen a handful of times. V is TRBV6-2 or TRBV6-3 and J is TRBJ2-7, with unresolved D. This CDR3 has 12 residues. Trimming stripped 5 bases from V and 6 bases from J, with 11 bases between. Looked up from germline, CDR1 is MNHEY and CDR2 is SVGEGT. The CDR3: CASSNRVGEQYF. The CDR3 DNA reads as TGTGCCAGCAGTAACCGGGTCGGCGAGCAGTACTTC.

V gene TRBV5-1 combines with J gene TRBJ1-1; the match to TRBD1 covers 9 bases. J was trimmed by 4 bases and V by 6 bases; bases with no gene match: 16. Germline values: CDR1 SGHRS, CDR2 YFSETQ. This CDR3 comprises 17 residues. CDR3 protein: CASIVTGGSSRSTEAFF. DNA of the CDR3: TGCGCCAGCATCGTGACAGGGGGTAGTAGCCGATCCACTGAAGCTTTCTTT.

This clonotype was counted between two and nine times. The rearrangement joins TRBV15 to TRBJ1-6; D unresolved. Germline CDR1 reads LNHNV; CDR2 reads YYDKDF (reference sequence). The CDR3 has 15 residues. V shed 2 bases and J shed 3 bases, with 8 bases lying between them. CDR3 in amino acids: CATSRLRDYNSPLHF. CDR3 in DNA: TGTGCCACCAGCAGACTCCGGGACTATAATTCACCCCTCCACTTT.

V usage is TRBV10-3 and J usage is TRBJ2-7; D remains ambiguous. The CDR3 is 18 residues long. Germline assignment: CDR1 ENHRY and CDR2 SYGVKD. V was trimmed by 2 bases and J by 3 bases, leaving 23 bases between them. CDR3 DNA: TGTGCCATCAGTGAGCCCATCTTAAGCAGATATCGAATCTACGAGCAGTACTTC. Protein product: CAISEPILSRYRIYEQYF.

The rearrangement uses TRBV7-9 and TRBJ2-4, with a possible D match to TRBD2 (6 bases). This CDR3 has 14 residues. Trimming pared 3 bases from V and 13 bases from J, leaving 19 bases between. CDR1 SEHNR and CDR2 FQNEAQ come from the germline V gene (reference sequence). In nucleotides, the CDR3 is TGTGCCAGCAGCTTCTTAGGCGGGGAGAAGAAGCAGTACTTC. Amino acid sequence: CASSFLGGEKKQYF.

V gene TRBV3-1 combines with J gene TRBJ2-7, with TRBD2 as a possible D gene (6 bases). Looked up from germline, CDR1 is LGHDT and CDR2 is YNNKEL (reference sequence). The CDR3 covers 17 residues. V shed 1 base and J shed 3 bases, with 19 bases lying between them. CDR3 coding DNA: TGTGCCAGCAGCCAAGGGGGTGCGGGGTCGCCCCTCTACGAGCAGTACTTC. This gives the protein CASSQGGAGSPLYEQYF.

This sequence joins TRBV24-1 and TRBJ2-7, with TRBD2 identical over 7 bases. V shed 9 bases, J shed 4 bases, and the junction held 8 bases outside the gene matches. Germline CDR1 and CDR2: KGHDR and SFDVKD. There are 13 residues in the CDR3. The CDR3 DNA sequence: TGTGCCACCGTTAAAGCGGGATGGTACGAGCAGTACTTC. Translation: CATVKAGWYEQYF.

For this clonotype: Since a much larger clone is just one base distant, this may be a read error. The V gene is TRBV9, the J gene TRBJ2-6; 7 bases line up with TRBD2. Germline CDR1 is SGDLS and CDR2 is YYNGEE. The CDR3 has 19 residues. The CDR3 reads CASSPSFGGSLSGADVLTF. In nucleotides, the CDR3 is TGTGCCAGCAGCCCTTCGTTTGGCGGGAGCCTGTCTGGGGCCGACGTCCTGACTTTC.

The chain joins TRBV5-1 to TRBJ2-7; TRBD1 matches 7 bases. The germline V gene has CDR1 SGHRS and CDR2 YFSETQ. This CDR3 has 16 residues. Trimming took 4 bases from V and 2 from J; bases not matched to a gene: 12. The CDR3 sequence: CASSPRGGTRPYEQYF. DNA for the CDR3: TGCGCCAGCAGCCCGAGAGGGGGCACGAGACCCTACGAGCAGTACTTC.

The J gene is TRBJ2-7, the V gene TRBV9, with TRBD2 identical over 7 bases. The J call is uncertain, as TRBJ2-5 better fits the DNA end. Germline CDR1 reads SGDLS; CDR2 reads YYNGEE. This CDR3 comprises 14 residues. The CDR3: CASSVRGEGETQYF. The DNA for the CDR3 is TGTGCCAGCAGCGTACGAGGGGAGGGAGAGACCCAGTACTTC.

This clonotype was seen a few times. This chain joins TRBV20-1 and TRBJ2-7; unclear D gene. This CDR3 region has 15 residues. Between the trimmed V and J ends, which lost 0 bases and 5 bases, there was a span of 17 bases. Germline CDR1 reads DFQATT; CDR2 reads SNEGSKA (reference sequence). CDR3 amino acids: CSARDTKGLGDEQYF. The DNA of the CDR3 is TGCAGTGCTAGAGATACGAAAGGGTTAGGTGACGAGCAGTACTTC.

This sequence joins TRBV6-6 and TRBJ1-2, with 9 bases lining up with TRBD1. From germline, CDR1 is MNHNY and CDR2 SVGAGI (reference sequence). The V gene end was trimmed by 2 bases and the J gene end by 6 bases; junction bases not matched to a gene: 4. This CDR3 has 14 amino acids. CDR3 DNA: TGTGCCAGCAGTTACGCGGGACAGGGCCATGGCTACACCTTC. Translated, it gives CASSYAGQGHGYTF.

CDR3 protein: CASIARRGYEQYF. CDR3 DNA sequence: TGTGCCAGCATCGCTAGACGGGGCTACGAGCAGTACTTC. The genes are TRBV6-1 and TRBJ2-7; D might be TRBD2 (5 bases). Trimming shortened V by 7 bases and J by 3 bases, and 13 bases separated the two germline ends. In germline, CDR1 is MNHNS, CDR2 SASEGT. The length of the CDR3 is 13 residues.

V is TRBV7-2 and J is TRBJ2-4, with 9 bases fitting TRBD1. With the DNA end fitting TRBJ2-5 better, the J assignment may be wrong. Germline values: CDR1 SGHTA, CDR2 FQGNSA. This CDR3 contains 14 residues. For the CDR3, the DNA is TGTGCCAGCAGAGCCACAGGGGGCGGGGAGACCCAGTACTTC. Its translation is CASRATGGGETQYF.

Concerning this clonotype itself: The junction does not match germline at one end; this may be a read error. This rearrangement joins TRBV11-3 to TRBJ2-4, with 8 bases that match TRBD1. The germline CDR1 and CDR2 sequences are SGHNT and YENEEA. The CDR3 spans 14 residues. The CDR3 coding sequence is TGTACCAGCAGCTTAGTTGCGGACAGGGTGCAGCAGTACTTC. Protein sequence: CTSSLVADRVQQYF.

This clonotype was observed a handful of times. The rearrangement links TRBV5-4 to TRBJ1-6, with no clear D. Trimming removed 2 bases at V and 10 bases at J, with 13 bases between. Germline CDR1 reads SGHNT; CDR2 reads YYREEE (reference sequence). The CDR3 is 14 residues long. The CDR3 nucleotides read TGTGCCAGCAGCTTAGAGGGAGGTGGCTCACCCCTCCACTTT. As protein: CASSLEGGGSPLHF.

The chain recombines TRBV4-1 with TRBJ1-5, with D maybe TRBD1 (5 bases). This CDR3 comprises 16 residues. In germline, CDR1 is MGHRA, CDR2 YSYEKL. V was cut by 4 bases and J by 5 bases, with 18 bases left in between. The DNA for the CDR3 is TGCGCCAGCAGCCCGGTGGGCCAGGGAAGCCATCAGCCCCAGCATTTT. This sequence encodes CASSPVGQGSHQPQHF.

This clonotype was found many times. The J gene is TRBJ2-7, the V gene TRBV5-1; D remains unclear. V shed 0 bases and J shed 7 bases, with 14 bases lying between them. There are 14 residues in the CDR3. Germline V gene sequence: CDR1 SGHRS, CDR2 YFSETQ. The DNA of the CDR3 is TGCGCCAGCAGCTTGGACCCCGCCGGTGGTGAGCAGTACTTC. It specifies CASSLDPAGGEQYF.